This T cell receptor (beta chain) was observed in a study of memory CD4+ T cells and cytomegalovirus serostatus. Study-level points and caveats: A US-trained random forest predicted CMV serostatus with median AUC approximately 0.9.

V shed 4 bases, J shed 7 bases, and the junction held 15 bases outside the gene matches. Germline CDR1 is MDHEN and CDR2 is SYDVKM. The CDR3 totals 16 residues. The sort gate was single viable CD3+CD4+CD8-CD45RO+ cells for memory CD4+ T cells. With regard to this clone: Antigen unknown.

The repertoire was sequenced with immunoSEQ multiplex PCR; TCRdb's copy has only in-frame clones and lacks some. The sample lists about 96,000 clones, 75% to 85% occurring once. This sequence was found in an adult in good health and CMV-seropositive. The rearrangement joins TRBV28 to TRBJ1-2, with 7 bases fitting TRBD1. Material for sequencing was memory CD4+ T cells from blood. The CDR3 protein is CASSSRRSGRGSGYTF. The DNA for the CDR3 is TGTGCCAGCAGTTCCAGGAGGTCGGGCAGGGGGTCTGGCTACACCTTC.